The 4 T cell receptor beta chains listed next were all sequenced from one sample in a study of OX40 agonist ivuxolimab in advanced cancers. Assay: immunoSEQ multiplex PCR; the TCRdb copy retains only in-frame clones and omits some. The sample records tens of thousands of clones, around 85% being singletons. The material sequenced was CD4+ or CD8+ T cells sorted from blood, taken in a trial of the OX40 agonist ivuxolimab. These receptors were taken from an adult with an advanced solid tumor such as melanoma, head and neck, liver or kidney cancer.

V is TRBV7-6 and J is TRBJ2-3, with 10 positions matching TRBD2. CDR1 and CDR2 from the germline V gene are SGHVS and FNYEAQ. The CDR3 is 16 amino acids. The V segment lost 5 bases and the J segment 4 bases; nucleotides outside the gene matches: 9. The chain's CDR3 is CASSLVAGGESDTQYF. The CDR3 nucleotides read TGTGCCAGCAGCCTGGTAGCGGGAGGCGAGTCAGATACGCAGTATTTT.

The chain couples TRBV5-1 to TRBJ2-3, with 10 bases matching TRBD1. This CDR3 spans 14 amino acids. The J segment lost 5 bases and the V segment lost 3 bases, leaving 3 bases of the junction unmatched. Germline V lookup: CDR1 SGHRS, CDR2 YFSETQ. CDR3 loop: CASSSDRGKDTQYF. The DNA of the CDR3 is TGCGCCAGCAGCTCGGACAGGGGGAAAGATACGCAGTATTTT.

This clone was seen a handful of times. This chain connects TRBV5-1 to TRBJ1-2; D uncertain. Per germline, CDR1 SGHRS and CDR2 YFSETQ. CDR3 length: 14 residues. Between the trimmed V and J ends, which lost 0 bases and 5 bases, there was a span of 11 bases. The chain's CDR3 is CASSLGAQGYGYTF. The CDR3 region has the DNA TGCGCCAGCAGCTTGGGGGCGCAAGGGTATGGCTACACCTTC.

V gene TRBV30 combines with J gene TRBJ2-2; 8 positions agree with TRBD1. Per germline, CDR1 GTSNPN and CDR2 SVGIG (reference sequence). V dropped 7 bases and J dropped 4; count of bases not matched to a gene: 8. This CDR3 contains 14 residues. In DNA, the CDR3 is TGTGCCTATAACAGACAGGGGAGCACCGGGGAGCTGTTTTTT. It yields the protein CAYNRQGSTGELFF.